The sequence of this T cell receptor (beta chain) was determined in a study of shared clonotypes between healthy human individuals. General observations from the study: In contrast to clonotypes shared by all four donors, non-shared clonotypes had lower generation probabilities. The expectation was that sequencing depth would affect clonotype sharing among donors.

Germline CDR1 is SGHRS and CDR2 is YFSETQ. Trimming shortened V by 4 bases and J by 2 bases, and 13 bases separated the two germline ends. The CDR3 spans 14 residues. This clone occurred once. Its antigen is undetermined. Libraries were prepared by immunoSEQ multiplex PCR; TCRdb keeps only in-frame clonotypes and omits some of them. Of roughly 2 million clones listed, about 95% are singletons. Naive CD8 cells comprised CD45RO-negative, CCR7-positively selected cells, excluding terminally differentiated effector memory CD45RA+ cells. Nashville, Tennessee was home to all donors, who were Caucasian adults.

The clonotype originates from a young man in good health. This sequence joins TRBV5-1 and TRBJ2-7; D gene unclear. The specimen sequenced was naive CD8+ T cells sorted from blood. The CDR3 DNA follows: TGCGCCAGCAGCCCCGACTCGATAGCCTACGAGCAGTACTTC. Protein product: CASSPDSIAYEQYF.